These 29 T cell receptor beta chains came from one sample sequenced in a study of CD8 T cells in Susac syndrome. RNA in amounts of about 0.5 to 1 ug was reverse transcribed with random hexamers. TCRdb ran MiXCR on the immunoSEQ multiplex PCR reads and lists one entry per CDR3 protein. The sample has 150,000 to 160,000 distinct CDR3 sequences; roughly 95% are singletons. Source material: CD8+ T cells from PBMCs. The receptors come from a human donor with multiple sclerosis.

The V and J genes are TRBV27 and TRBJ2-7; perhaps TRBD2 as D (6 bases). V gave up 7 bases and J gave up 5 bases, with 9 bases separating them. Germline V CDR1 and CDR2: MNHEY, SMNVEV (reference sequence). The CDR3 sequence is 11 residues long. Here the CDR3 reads CASMSGDEQYV. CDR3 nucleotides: TGTGCCAGCATGTCGGGGGACGAGCAGTACGTC.

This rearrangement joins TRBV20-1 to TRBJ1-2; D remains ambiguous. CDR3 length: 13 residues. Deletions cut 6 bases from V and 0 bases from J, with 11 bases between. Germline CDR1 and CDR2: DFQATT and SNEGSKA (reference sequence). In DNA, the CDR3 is TGCAGTGCGCAACATACGGCTAACTATGGCTACACCTTC. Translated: CSAQHTANYGYTF.

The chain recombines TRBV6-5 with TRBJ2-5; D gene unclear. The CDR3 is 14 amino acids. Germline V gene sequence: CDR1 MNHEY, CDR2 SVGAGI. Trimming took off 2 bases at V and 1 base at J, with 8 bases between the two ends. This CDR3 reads CASSYVNSQETQYF. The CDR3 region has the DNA TGTGCCAGCAGTTACGTGAACAGCCAAGAGACCCAGTACTTC.

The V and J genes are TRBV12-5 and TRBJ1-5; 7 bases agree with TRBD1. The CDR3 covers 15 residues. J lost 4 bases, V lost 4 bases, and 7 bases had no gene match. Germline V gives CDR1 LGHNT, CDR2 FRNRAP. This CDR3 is CASGSDRVWNQPQHF. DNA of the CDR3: TGTGCTAGTGGTTCCGACAGGGTATGGAATCAGCCCCAGCATTTT. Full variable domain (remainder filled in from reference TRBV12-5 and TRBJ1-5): DARVTQTPRHKVTEMGQEVTMRCQPILGHNTVFWYRQTMMQGLELLAYFRNRAPLDDSGMPKDRFSAEMPDATLATLKIQPSEPRDSAVYFCASGSDRVWNQPQHFGDGTRLSIL.

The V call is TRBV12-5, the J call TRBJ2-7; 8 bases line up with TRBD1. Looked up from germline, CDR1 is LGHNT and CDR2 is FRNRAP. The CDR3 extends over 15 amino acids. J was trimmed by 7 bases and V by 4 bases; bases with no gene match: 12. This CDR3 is CASGSRQGALLEQYF. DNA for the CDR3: TGTGCTAGTGGTTCAAGGCAGGGGGCCCTCCTTGAGCAGTACTTC.

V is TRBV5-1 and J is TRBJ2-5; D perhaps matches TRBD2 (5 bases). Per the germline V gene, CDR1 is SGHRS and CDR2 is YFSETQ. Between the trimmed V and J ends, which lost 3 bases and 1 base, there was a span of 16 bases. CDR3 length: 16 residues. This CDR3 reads CASSYDKRRTQETQYF. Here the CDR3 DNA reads TGCGCCAGCAGCTACGATAAGCGGAGGACCCAAGAGACCCAGTACTTC.

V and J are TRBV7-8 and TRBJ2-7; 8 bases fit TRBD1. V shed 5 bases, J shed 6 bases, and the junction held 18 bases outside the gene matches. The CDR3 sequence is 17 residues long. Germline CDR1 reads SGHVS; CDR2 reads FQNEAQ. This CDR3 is CASSTSNSGQAPVEQYF. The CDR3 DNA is TGTGCCAGCAGCACCTCCAATTCGGGACAGGCGCCTGTCGAGCAGTACTTC. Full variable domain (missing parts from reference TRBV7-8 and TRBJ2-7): GAGVSQSPRYKVAKRGQDVALRCDPISGHVSLFWYQQALGQGPEFLTYFQNEAQLDKSGLPSDRFFAERPEGSVSTLKIQRTQQEDSAVYLCASSTSNSGQAPVEQYFGPGTRLTVT.

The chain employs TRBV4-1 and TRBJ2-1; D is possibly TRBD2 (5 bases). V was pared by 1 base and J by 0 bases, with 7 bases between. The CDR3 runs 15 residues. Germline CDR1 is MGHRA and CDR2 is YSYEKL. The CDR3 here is CASSQVTSSYNEQFF. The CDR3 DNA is TGCGCCAGCAGCCAAGTCACTAGCTCCTACAATGAGCAGTTCTTC.

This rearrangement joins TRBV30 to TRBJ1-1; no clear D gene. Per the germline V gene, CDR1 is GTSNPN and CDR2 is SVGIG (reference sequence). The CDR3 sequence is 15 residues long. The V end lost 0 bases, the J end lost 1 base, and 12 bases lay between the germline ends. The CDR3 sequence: CAWSVPPGGNTEAFF. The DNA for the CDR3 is TGTGCCTGGAGTGTACCTCCGGGAGGGAACACTGAAGCTTTCTTT.

The DNA for the CDR3 is TGCAGTGCTAGAGTTAAGCGGGGGCCTTACAATGAGCAGTTCTTC. This sequence encodes CSARVKRGPYNEQFF. The chain employs TRBV20-1 and TRBJ2-1, with 8 bases aligning to TRBD2. Germline V CDR1 and CDR2: DFQATT, SNEGSKA (reference sequence). The CDR3 has 15 amino acids. After removal of 1 base from V and 4 bases from J, the junction contained 6 bases not matched to a gene.

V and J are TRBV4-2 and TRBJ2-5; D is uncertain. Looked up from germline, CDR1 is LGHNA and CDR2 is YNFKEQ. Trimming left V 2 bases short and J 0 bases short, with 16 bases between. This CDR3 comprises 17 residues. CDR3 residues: CASSQTLYTQYQETQYF. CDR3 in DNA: TGTGCCAGCAGCCAAACCTTATACACACAGTACCAAGAGACCCAGTACTTC.

The CDR3 DNA sequence: TGCAGCGTTGAAGATGTAGCGGGCACAGATACGCAGTATTTT. Translated, it gives CSVEDVAGTDTQYF. The rearrangement links TRBV29-1 to TRBJ2-3, with D perhaps TRBD2 (6 bases). This CDR3 is 14 amino acids long. CDR1 is SQVTM, CDR2 ANQGSEA, per germline. V was shortened by 0 bases and J by 1 base, with 8 bases between the two germline ends.

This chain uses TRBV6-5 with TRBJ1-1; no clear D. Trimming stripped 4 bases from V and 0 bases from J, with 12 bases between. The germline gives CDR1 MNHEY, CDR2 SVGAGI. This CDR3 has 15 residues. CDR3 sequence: CASSSNAYMNTEAFF. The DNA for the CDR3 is TGTGCCAGCAGTTCGAACGCTTACATGAACACTGAAGCTTTCTTT.

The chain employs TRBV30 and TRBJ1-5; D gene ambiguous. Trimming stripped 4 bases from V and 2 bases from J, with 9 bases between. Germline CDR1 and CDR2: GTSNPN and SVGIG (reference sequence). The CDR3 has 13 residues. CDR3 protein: CAWKGIGNQPQHF. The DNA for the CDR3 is TGTGCCTGGAAAGGGATCGGCAATCAGCCCCAGCATTTT. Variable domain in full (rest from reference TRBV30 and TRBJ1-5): SQTIHQWPATLVQPVGSPLSLECTVEGTSNPNLYWYRQAAGRGLQLLFYSVGIGQISSEVPQNLSASRPQDRQFILSSKKLLLSDSGFYLCAWKGIGNQPQHFGDGTRLSIL.

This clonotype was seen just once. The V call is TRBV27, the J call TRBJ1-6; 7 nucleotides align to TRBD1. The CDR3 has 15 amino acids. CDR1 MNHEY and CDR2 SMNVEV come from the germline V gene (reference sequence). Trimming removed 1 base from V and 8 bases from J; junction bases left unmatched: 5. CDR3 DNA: TGTGCCAGCAGTTTATTAGGGACAGAAGATTCACCCCTCCACTTT. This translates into CASSLLGTEDSPLHF.

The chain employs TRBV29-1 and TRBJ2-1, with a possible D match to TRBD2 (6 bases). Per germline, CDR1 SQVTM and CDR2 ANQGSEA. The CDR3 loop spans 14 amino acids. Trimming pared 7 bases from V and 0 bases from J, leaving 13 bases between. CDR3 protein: CSAGGGFSYNEQFF. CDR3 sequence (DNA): TGCAGCGCCGGTGGGGGGTTCTCCTACAATGAGCAGTTCTTC.

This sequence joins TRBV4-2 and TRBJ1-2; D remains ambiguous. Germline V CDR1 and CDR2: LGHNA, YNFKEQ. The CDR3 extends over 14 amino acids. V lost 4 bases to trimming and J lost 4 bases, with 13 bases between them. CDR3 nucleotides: TGTGCCAGCAGCCCTCCCGCGGGGTCCTATGGCTACACCTTC. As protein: CASSPPAGSYGYTF.

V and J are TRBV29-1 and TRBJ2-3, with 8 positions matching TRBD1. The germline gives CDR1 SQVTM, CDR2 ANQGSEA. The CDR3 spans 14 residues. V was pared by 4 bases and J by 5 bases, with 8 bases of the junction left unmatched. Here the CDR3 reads CSVGKDRGGDTQYF. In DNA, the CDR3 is TGCAGCGTTGGAAAAGACAGGGGAGGAGATACGCAGTATTTT.

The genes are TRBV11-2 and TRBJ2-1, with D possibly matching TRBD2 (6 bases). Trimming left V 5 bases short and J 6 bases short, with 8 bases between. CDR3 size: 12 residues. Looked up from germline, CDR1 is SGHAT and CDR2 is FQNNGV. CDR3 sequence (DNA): TGTGCCAGCAGCCAGACTAGCAATGAGCAGTTCTTC. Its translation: CASSQTSNEQFF. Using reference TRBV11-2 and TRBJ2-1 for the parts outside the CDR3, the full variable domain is EAGVAQSPRYKIIEKRQSVAFWCNPISGHATLYWYQQILGQGPKLLIQFQNNGVVDDSQLPKDRFSAERLKGVDSTLKIQPAKLEDSAVYLCASSQTSNEQFFGPGTRLTVL.

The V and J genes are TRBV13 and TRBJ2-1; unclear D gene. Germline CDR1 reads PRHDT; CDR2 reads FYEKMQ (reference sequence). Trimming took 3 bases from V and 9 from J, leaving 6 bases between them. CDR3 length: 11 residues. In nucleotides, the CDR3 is TGTGCCAGCAGCTTGCGGTCTGAGCAGTTCTTC. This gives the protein CASSLRSEQFF.

CDR3 sequence reads: CASSLLPGGNEQYF. CDR3 in DNA: TGTGCCAGCAGCCTACTACCCGGGGGTAACGAGCAGTACTTC. The rearrangement links TRBV3-1 to TRBJ2-7; D perhaps matches TRBD2 (6 bases). The ends were cut back, 4 bases at V and 5 bases at J, with 15 bases in the middle. CDR1 is LGHDT, CDR2 YNNKEL, per germline (reference sequence). This CDR3 is built from 14 residues.

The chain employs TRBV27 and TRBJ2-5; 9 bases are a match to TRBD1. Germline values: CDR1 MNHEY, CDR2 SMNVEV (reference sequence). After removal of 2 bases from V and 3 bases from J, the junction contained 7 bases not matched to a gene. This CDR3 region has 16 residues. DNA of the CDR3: TGTGCCAGCAGTTTAAGAGGGGACAGGGCCAAAGAGACCCAGTACTTC. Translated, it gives CASSLRGDRAKETQYF.

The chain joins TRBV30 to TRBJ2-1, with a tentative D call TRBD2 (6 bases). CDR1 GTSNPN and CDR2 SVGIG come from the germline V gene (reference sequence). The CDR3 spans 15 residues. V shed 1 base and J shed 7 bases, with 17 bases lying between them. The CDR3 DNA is TGTGCCTGGAGTGCGGATAGCGGCACGGGGAATGAGCAGTTCTTC. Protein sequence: CAWSADSGTGNEQFF.

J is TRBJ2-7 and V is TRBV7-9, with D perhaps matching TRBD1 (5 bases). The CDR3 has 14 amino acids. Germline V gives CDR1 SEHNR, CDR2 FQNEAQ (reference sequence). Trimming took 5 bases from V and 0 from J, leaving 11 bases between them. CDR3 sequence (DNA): TGTGCCAGCAGCCTAACAGGAGACTCCTACGAGCAGTACTTC. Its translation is CASSLTGDSYEQYF.

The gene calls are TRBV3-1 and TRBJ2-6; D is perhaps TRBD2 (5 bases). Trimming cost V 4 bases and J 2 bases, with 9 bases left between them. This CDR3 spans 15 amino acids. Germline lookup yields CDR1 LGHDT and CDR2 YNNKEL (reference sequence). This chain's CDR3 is CASSPPGAGANVLTF. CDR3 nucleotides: TGTGCCAGCAGCCCACCCGGGGCTGGGGCCAACGTCCTGACTTTC.

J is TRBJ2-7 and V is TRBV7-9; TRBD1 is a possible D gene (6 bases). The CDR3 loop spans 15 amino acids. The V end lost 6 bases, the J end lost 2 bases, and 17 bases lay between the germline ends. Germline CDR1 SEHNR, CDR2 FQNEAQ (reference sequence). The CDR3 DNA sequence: TGTGCCAGCAGTATCACAGGGCTGCCCCCCTACGAGCAGTACTTC. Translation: CASSITGLPPYEQYF.

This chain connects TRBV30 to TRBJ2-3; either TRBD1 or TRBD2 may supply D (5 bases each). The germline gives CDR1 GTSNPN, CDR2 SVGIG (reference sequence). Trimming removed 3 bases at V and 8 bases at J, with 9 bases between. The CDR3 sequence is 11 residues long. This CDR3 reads CAWRMGTTQYF. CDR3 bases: TGTGCCTGGAGAATGGGGACTACGCAGTATTTT.

The CDR3 sequence: CATLTGGANVLTF. In DNA, the CDR3 is TGTGCCACCTTGACGGGAGGGGCCAACGTCCTGACTTTC. The genes are TRBV25-1 and TRBJ2-6; weak D call: TRBD2 (5 bases). Germline V CDR1 and CDR2: MGHDK, SYGVNS. Trimming cost V 10 bases and J 4 bases, with 11 bases left between them. There are 13 residues in the CDR3.

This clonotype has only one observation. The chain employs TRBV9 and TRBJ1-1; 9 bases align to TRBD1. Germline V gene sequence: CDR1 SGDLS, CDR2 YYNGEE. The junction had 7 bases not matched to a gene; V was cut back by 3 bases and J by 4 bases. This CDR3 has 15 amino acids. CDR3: CASSANPGQGTEAFF. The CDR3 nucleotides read TGTGCCAGCAGCGCCAACCCGGGACAGGGCACTGAAGCTTTCTTT. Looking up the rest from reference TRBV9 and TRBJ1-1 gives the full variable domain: DSGVTQTPKHLITATGQRVTLRCSPRSGDLSVYWYQQSLDQGLQFLIQYYNGEERAKGNILERFSAQQFPDLHSELNLSSLELGDSALYFCASSANPGQGTEAFFGQGTRLTVV.